This passage covers 3 T cell receptor beta chains from one sample sequenced in a study of post-analysis software for immune sequencing data. Study outcomes and limitations: Patients carried five TRBV segments more frequently than controls did, and TRBV5-6, TRBV5-1 and TRBV20-1 were among them.

Each TCR beta cDNA library carried unique molecular identifiers. TCRdb reprocessed the PCR reads with MiXCR, giving one entry per CDR3 protein. In the table there are 750,000 to 950,000 distinct CDR3 sequences, roughly 46% of which are singletons. These receptors lack a known antigen. Material for sequencing was blood. Source of these receptors: a girl aged 5-17 years with multiple sclerosis.

This sequence joins TRBV7-9 and TRBJ2-1; TRBD1 matches at 7 bases. The CDR3 spans 15 residues. V shed 5 bases and J 2 bases; nucleotides not matched to a gene: 6. The germline gives CDR1 SEHNR, CDR2 FQNEAQ (reference sequence). The CDR3 is CASSGQGVPYNEQFF. In DNA form, the CDR3 reads TGTGCCAGCAGCGGGCAGGGGGTCCCCTACAATGAGCAGTTCTTC.

This clonotype was seen more than once but under ten times. The rearrangement uses TRBV20-1 and TRBJ2-3; 10 bases agree with TRBD2. Germline loops: CDR1 DFQATT, CDR2 SNEGSKA (reference sequence). This CDR3 region has 16 residues. Trimming removed 4 bases from V and 2 bases from J; junction bases left unmatched: 9. In nucleotides, the CDR3 is TGCAGTGCTACCTGGACTAGCGGACCTAACACAGATACGCAGTATTTT. Translation: CSATWTSGPNTDTQYF.

This clonotype was recorded once. The chain has TRBV20-1 and TRBJ2-4, with D possibly being TRBD1 (5 bases). The V end lost 6 bases, the J end lost 0 bases, and 15 bases lay between the germline ends. This CDR3 has 15 residues. The germline V gene has CDR1 DFQATT and CDR2 SNEGSKA (reference sequence). The CDR3 DNA reads TGCAGTGCCAACGACAGAATTTCAGCCAAAAACATTCAGTACTTC. Residues: CSANDRISAKNIQYF.